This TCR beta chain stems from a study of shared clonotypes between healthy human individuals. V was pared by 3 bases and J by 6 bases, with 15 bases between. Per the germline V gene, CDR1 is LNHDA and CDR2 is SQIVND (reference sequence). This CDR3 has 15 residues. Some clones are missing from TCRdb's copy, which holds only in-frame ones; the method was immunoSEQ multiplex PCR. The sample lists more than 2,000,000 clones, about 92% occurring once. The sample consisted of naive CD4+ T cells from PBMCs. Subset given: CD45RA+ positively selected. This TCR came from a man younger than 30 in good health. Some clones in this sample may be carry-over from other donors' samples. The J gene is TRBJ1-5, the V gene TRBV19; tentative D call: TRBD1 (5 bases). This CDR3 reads CASSIGGDGSQPQHF. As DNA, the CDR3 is TGTGCCAGTAGTATTGGGGGGGACGGGAGTCAGCCCCAGCATTTT.